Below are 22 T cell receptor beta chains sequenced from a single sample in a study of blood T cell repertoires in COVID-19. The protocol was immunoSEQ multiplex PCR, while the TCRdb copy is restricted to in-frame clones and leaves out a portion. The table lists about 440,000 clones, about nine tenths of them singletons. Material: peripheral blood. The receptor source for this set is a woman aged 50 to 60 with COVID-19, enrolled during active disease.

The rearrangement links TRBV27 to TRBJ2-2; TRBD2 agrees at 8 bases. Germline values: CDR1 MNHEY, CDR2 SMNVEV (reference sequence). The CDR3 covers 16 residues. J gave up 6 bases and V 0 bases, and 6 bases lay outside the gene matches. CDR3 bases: TGTGCCAGCAGTTTATCGATCGGGGGGGACCCCGGGGAGCTGTTTTTT. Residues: CASSLSIGGDPGELFF.

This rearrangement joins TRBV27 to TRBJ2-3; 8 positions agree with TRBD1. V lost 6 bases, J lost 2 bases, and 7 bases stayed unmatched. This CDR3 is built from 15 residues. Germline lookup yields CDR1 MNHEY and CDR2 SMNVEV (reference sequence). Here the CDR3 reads CASSLDRGYTDTQYF. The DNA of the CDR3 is TGTGCCAGCAGCCTCGACAGGGGTTACACAGATACGCAGTATTTT.

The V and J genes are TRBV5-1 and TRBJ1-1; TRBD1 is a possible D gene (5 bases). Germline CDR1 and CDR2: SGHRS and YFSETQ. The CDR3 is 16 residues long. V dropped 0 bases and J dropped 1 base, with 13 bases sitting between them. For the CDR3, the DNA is TGCGCCAGCAGCTTGGGGGAGGGGCTCCCGAACACTGAAGCTTTCTTT. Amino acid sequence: CASSLGEGLPNTEAFF.

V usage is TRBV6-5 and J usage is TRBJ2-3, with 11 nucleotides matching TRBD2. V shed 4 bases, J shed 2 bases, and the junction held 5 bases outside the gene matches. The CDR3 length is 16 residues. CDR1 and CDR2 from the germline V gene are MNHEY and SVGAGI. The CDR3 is CASSLLAGDHTDTQYF. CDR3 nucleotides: TGTGCCAGCAGTTTACTAGCGGGGGACCACACAGATACGCAGTATTTT.

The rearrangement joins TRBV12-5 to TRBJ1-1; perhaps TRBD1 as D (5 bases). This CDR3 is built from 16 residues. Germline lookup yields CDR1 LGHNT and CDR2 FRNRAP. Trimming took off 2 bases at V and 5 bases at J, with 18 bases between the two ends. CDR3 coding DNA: TGTGCTAGTGGTTTGCCCCTGCAGGGTGGGAGGACTGAAGCTTTCTTT. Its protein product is CASGLPLQGGRTEAFF. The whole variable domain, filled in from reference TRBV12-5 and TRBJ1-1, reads DARVTQTPRHKVTEMGQEVTMRCQPILGHNTVFWYRQTMMQGLELLAYFRNRAPLDDSGMPKDRFSAEMPDATLATLKIQPSEPRDSAVYFCASGLPLQGGRTEAFFGQGTRLTVV.

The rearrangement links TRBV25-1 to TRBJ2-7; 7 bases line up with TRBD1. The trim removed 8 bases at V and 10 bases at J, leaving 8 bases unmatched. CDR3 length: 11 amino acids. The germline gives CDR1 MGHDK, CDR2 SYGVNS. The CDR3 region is CASLFGTVQYF. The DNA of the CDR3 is TGTGCCAGCCTTTTCGGGACAGTTCAGTACTTC.

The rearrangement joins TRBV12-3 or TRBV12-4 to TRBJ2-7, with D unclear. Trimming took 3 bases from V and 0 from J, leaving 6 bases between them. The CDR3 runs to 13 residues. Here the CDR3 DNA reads TGTGCCAGCAGTTTGGGCGACTCCTACGAGCAGTACTTC. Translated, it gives CASSLGDSYEQYF.

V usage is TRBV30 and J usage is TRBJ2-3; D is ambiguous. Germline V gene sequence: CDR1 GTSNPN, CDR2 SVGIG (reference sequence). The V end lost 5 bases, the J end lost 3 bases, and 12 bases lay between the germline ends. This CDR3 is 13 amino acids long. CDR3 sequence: CAWGNSGTDTQYF. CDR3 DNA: TGTGCCTGGGGTAACTCCGGGACAGATACGCAGTATTTT.

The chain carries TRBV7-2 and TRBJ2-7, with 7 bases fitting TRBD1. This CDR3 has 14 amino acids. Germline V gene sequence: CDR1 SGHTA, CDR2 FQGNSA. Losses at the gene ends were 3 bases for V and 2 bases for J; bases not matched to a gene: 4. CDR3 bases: TGTGCCAGCAGCTTTCTCCAGGGGGCCTACGAGCAGTACTTC. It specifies CASSFLQGAYEQYF.

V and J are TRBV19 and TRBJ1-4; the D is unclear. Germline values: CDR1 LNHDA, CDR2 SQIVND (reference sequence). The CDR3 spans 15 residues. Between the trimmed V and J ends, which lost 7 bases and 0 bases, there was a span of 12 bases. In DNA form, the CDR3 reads TGTGCCAGTACCCCCTCCCAGGCAACTAATGAAAAACTGTTTTTT. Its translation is CASTPSQATNEKLFF.

The CDR3 nucleotides read TGTGCCAGCAGTCCCCGGGTCTCGAGATATGAGCAGTTCTTC. This translates into CASSPRVSRYEQFF. V usage is TRBV27 and J usage is TRBJ2-1; no clear D. This CDR3 is built from 14 residues. Germline V gene sequence: CDR1 MNHEY, CDR2 SMNVEV (reference sequence). Trimming shortened V by 5 bases and J by 8 bases, and 16 bases separated the two germline ends.

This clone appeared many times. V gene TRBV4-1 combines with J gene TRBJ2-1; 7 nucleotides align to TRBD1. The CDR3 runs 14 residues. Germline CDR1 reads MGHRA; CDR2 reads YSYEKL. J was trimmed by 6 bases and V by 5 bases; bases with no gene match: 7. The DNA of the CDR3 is TGCGCCAGCAGCAAGGAAAGGGACAGCAATGAGCAGTTCTTC. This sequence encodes CASSKERDSNEQFF.

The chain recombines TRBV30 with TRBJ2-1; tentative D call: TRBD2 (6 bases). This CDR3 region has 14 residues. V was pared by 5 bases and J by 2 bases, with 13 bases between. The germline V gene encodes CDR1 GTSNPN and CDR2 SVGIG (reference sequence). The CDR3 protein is CAWAGTVTYNEQFF. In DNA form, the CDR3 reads TGTGCCTGGGCGGGGACGGTTACCTACAATGAGCAGTTCTTC.

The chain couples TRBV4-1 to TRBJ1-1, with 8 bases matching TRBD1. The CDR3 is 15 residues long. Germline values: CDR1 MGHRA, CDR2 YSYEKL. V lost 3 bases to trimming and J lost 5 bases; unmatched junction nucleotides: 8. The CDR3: CASSHTGTGGTEAFF. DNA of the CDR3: TGCGCCAGCAGCCACACCGGGACAGGAGGGACTGAAGCTTTCTTT.

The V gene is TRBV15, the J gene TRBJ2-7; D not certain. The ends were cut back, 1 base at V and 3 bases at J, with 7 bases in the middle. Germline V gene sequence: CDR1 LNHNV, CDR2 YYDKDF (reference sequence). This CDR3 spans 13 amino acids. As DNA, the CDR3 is TGTGCCACCAGCAGAGCACGAGTCTACGAGCAGTACTTC. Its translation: CATSRARVYEQYF.

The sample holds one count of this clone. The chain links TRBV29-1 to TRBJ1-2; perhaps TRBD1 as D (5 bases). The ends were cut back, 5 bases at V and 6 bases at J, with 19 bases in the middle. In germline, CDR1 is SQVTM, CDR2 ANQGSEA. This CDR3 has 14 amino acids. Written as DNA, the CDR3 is TGCAGCGTTAACCCCCTTCAGCGGGGGAATGGCTACACCTTC. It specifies CSVNPLQRGNGYTF. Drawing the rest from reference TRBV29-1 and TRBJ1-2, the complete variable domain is SAVISQKPSRDICQRGTSLTIQCQVDSQVTMMFWYRQQPGQSLTLIATANQGSEATYESGFVIDKFPISRPNLTFSTLTVSNMSPEDSSIYLCSVNPLQRGNGYTFGSGTRLTVV.

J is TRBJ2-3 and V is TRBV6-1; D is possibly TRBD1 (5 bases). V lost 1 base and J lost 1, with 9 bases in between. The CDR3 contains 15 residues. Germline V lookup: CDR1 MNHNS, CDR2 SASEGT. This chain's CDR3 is CASSEGGRGTDTQYF. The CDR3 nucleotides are TGTGCCAGCAGTGAAGGGGGCCGTGGCACAGATACGCAGTATTTT.

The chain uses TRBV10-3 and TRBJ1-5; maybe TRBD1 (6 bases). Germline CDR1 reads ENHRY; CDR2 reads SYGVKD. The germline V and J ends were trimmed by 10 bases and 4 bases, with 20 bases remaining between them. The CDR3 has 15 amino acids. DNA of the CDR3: TGTGCCACCAAGAAAGACGGGACAAATAATCAGCCCCAGCATTTT. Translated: CATKKDGTNNQPQHF.

The CDR3 region has the DNA TGTGCCAGCAGCGTGACTAGCGGCAGCACAGATACGCAGTATTTT. Translated, it gives CASSVTSGSTDTQYF. The chain links TRBV5-4 to TRBJ2-3, with 9 bases fitting TRBD2. V shed 4 bases, J shed 0 bases, and the junction held 3 bases outside the gene matches. The CDR3 runs to 15 residues. CDR1 is SGHNT and CDR2 is YYREEE in the germline V gene (reference sequence).

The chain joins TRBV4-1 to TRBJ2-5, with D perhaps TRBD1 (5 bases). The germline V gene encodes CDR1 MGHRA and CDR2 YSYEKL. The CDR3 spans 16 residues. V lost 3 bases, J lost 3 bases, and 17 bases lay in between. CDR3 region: CASSHPDSTMKETQYF. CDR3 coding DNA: TGCGCCAGCAGCCACCCCGACAGTACCATGAAAGAGACCCAGTACTTC.

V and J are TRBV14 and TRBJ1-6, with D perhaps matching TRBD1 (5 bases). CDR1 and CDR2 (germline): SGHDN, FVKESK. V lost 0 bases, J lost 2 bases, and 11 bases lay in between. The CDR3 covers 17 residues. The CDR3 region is CASSQEGVQPYNSPLHF. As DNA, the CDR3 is TGTGCCAGCAGCCAAGAAGGGGTACAGCCCTATAATTCACCCCTCCACTTT.

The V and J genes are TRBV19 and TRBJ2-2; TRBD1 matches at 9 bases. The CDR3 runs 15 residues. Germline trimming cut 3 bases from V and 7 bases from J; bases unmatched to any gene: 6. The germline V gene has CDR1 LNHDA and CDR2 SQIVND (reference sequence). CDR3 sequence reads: CASSINRGLDGELFF. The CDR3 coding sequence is TGTGCCAGTAGTATCAACAGGGGGCTTGACGGGGAGCTGTTTTTT.